These 31 T cell receptor beta chains were all obtained from the same sample, sequenced in a study of T cells after yellow fever vaccination. Each CDR3 protein gets one entry after TCRdb re-called the 5' RACE reads with MiXCR. The repertoire holds around 230,000 distinct CDR3 sequences, with less than 7.5% as singletons. The source material was CD4+ T cells sorted from PBMCs, sampled on the day of the yellow fever booster vaccination. Every receptor here comes from a man aged 30-40 years who received the YFV17D yellow fever vaccine.

A few counts support this clonotype. The chain has TRBV7-2 and TRBJ2-2; no clear D gene. The ends were cut back, 5 bases at V and 3 bases at J, with 13 bases in the middle. The CDR3 sequence is 15 residues long. The germline CDR1 and CDR2 sequences are SGHTA and FQGNSA. CDR3 bases: TGTGCCAGCAGCCGCCACGCGGATTACACCGGGGAGCTGTTTTTT. It is translated as CASSRHADYTGELFF.

The V gene is TRBV11-2, the J gene TRBJ2-7; 10 nucleotides agree with TRBD2. V lost 2 bases and J lost 7; bases outside the gene matches: 14. The germline CDR1 and CDR2 sequences are SGHAT and FQNNGV. The CDR3 has 17 residues. CDR3 bases: TGTGCCAGCAGCTTAACATCTAGCGGGAGATTAGCGCGGGAGCAGTACTTC. It specifies CASSLTSSGRLAREQYF.

V usage is TRBV10-1 and J usage is TRBJ2-3; D is uncertain. The V gene lost 6 bases and the J gene lost 4 bases, with 17 bases spanning the gap. The CDR3 length is 15 residues. CDR1 and CDR2 (germline): WNHNN, SYGVQD (reference sequence). In DNA, the CDR3 is TGCGCCAGCAGCCCCACCCGCAACAGAGCAGATACGCAGTATTTT. Translated: CASSPTRNRADTQYF.

The chain links TRBV7-9 to TRBJ2-1; D remains unclear. V was pared by 2 bases and J by 8 bases, with 16 bases between. This CDR3 has 15 residues. Germline V gives CDR1 SEHNR, CDR2 FQNEAQ (reference sequence). CDR3 sequence: CASSLSLPPLDEQFF. DNA of the CDR3: TGTGCCAGCAGCTTATCGCTACCACCTTTGGATGAGCAGTTCTTC.

The chain recombines TRBV29-1 with TRBJ2-1; 7 nucleotides agree with TRBD1. Trimming removed 4 bases from V and 8 bases from J; junction bases left unmatched: 5. This CDR3 has 12 amino acids. Germline V gene lookup returns CDR1 SQVTM and CDR2 ANQGSEA. CDR3 in amino acids: CSVVGTVDEQFF. CDR3 bases: TGCAGCGTTGTAGGGACAGTCGATGAGCAGTTCTTC.

This clonotype appeared many times. This chain connects TRBV6-2 or TRBV6-3 to TRBJ2-5; maybe TRBD1 (5 bases). The CDR3 sequence is 14 residues long. Trimming took off 0 bases at V and 5 bases at J, with 10 bases between the two ends. Germline values: CDR1 MNHEY, CDR2 SVGEGT. The CDR3 bases are TGTGCCAGCAGTTACTCGGGGCCGTTGGAGACCCAGTACTTC. Protein: CASSYSGPLETQYF.

The chain employs TRBV7-9 and TRBJ2-1; D is undetermined. CDR3 length: 13 residues. The ends were cut back, 1 base at V and 6 bases at J, with 7 bases in the middle. Germline loops: CDR1 SEHNR, CDR2 FQNEAQ (reference sequence). Here the CDR3 reads CASSLGEGNEQFF. In DNA, the CDR3 is TGTGCCAGCAGCTTAGGCGAAGGCAATGAGCAGTTCTTC.

In its sample, this clonotype was seen a few times. The rearrangement uses TRBV12-3 or TRBV12-4 and TRBJ1-6; tentatively, D is TRBD1 (6 bases). The CDR3 is 14 residues long. V was clipped by 2 bases and J by 9 bases, with 11 bases between them. This chain's CDR3 is CASSLQGHLSPLHF. CDR3 bases: TGTGCCAGCAGTTTACAGGGACATCTTTCACCCCTCCACTTT.

At least ten counts were recorded for this clonotype. This chain's CDR3 is CASSQYLPRDKGPYEQYF. The CDR3 DNA reads TGCGCCAGCAGTCAATACCTCCCTAGGGACAAGGGCCCCTACGAGCAGTACTTC. This rearrangement joins TRBV23-1 to TRBJ2-7, with TRBD1 as a possible D gene (6 bases). TRBV23-1 is marked as an open reading frame, function uncertain. CDR3 length: 18 residues. Trimming took 1 base from V and 2 from J, leaving 21 bases between them.

This clonotype was detected ten times or more. The chain combines TRBV12-3 or TRBV12-4 with TRBJ2-7; D not resolved. The CDR3 extends over 15 amino acids. The germline V and J ends were trimmed by 0 bases and 2 bases, with 11 bases remaining between them. CDR3 sequence: CASSLAPQPPYEQYF. CDR3 bases: TGTGCCAGCAGTTTAGCGCCTCAGCCACCCTACGAGCAGTACTTC.

This clonotype was observed many times. A junction end diverges from the germline sequence, so it may reflect a read error. This rearrangement joins TRBV5-1 to TRBJ2-2, with D perhaps TRBD2 (5 bases). In germline, CDR1 is SGHRS, CDR2 YFSETQ. The CDR3 is made up of 14 amino acids. The CDR3 nucleotides are TGTGCTAGTGGTGGAGGAGCGAACACCGGGGAGCTGTTTTTT. Translating gives CASGGGANTGELFF.

The chain joins TRBV18 to TRBJ2-5; no clear D gene. Germline assignment: CDR1 KGHSH and CDR2 LQKENI. V lost 4 bases and J 3 bases, leaving 12 bases between the germline ends. The CDR3 covers 14 residues. CDR3 nucleotides: TGTGCCAGCTCACGAGTCCGTGGGGAAGAGACCCAGTACTTC. Translation gives CASSRVRGEETQYF.

This clonotype was observed a few times. This chain joins TRBV7-9 and TRBJ2-1; D is uncertain. The CDR3 length is 15 residues. CDR1 is SEHNR and CDR2 is FQNEAQ in the germline V gene (reference sequence). Trimming stripped 5 bases from V and 4 bases from J, with 15 bases between. The CDR3 bases are TGTGCCAGCAGCGCAGACTCCCGTCCTTACAATGAGCAGTTCTTC. Its translation is CASSADSRPYNEQFF.

The chain is built from TRBV28 and TRBJ2-7; D is possibly TRBD1 or TRBD2 (6 bases each). V lost 3 bases and J lost 0, with 21 bases in between. Germline CDR1 and CDR2: MDHEN and SYDVKM. This CDR3 is 18 amino acids long. This CDR3 reads CASSFPSQGLAYSYEQYF. The CDR3 DNA reads TGTGCCAGCAGTTTCCCCTCTCAGGGGCTAGCGTACTCCTACGAGCAGTACTTC.

This clonotype was found a few times. The rearrangement joins TRBV5-6 to TRBJ1-6; 8 bases align to TRBD1. This CDR3 has 15 residues. J gave up 9 bases and V 4 bases, and 9 bases lay outside the gene matches. CDR1 and CDR2 from the germline V gene are SGHDT and YYEEEE. The CDR3: CASSLTGGRGSPLHF. The CDR3 region has the DNA TGTGCCAGCAGCCTCACAGGGGGTAGGGGTTCACCCCTCCACTTT.

This clonotype was recorded at least ten times. The gene calls are TRBV12-3 or TRBV12-4 and TRBJ2-2; tentatively, D is TRBD1 (6 bases). The CDR3 contains 13 residues. V dropped 6 bases and J dropped 6 bases, with 11 bases sitting between them. The CDR3 here is CASSQRGSGELFF. The CDR3 DNA sequence: TGTGCCAGCAGCCAAAGGGGGTCCGGGGAGCTGTTTTTT.

The chain is built from TRBV5-6 and TRBJ2-1; unclear D gene. The CDR3 runs to 13 residues. Trimming stripped 4 bases from V and 6 bases from J, with 11 bases between. From germline, CDR1 is SGHDT and CDR2 YYEEEE. CDR3 in DNA: TGTGCCAGCAGCCCTAGGCTAGTCAATGAGCAGTTCTTC. This encodes CASSPRLVNEQFF.

Many counts were recorded for this clonotype. J is TRBJ2-7 and V is TRBV23-1; D is possibly TRBD1 (6 bases). TRBV23-1 is identified as an open reading frame with a role that is uncertain. Between the trimmed V and J ends, which lost 2 bases and 3 bases, there was a span of 14 bases. The CDR3 runs 15 residues. The CDR3 nucleotides are TGCGCCAGCAGTCAAGACGACAGGACCGACTACGAGCAGTACTTC. Translated: CASSQDDRTDYEQYF.

Ten or more counts support this clonotype. The chain links TRBV28 to TRBJ2-1, with D unclear. Trimming took off 6 bases at V and 10 bases at J, with 28 bases between the two ends. This CDR3 is 17 amino acids long. Germline CDR1 reads MDHEN; CDR2 reads SYDVKM. CDR3 amino acids: CASSPLPARTSLGEQFF. Written as DNA, the CDR3 is TGTGCCAGCAGCCCCCTCCCTGCGAGGACCAGCCTGGGGGAGCAGTTCTTC. Complete variable domain (other parts from reference TRBV28 and TRBJ2-1): DVKVTQSSRYLVKRTGEKVFLECVQDMDHENMFWYRQDPGLGLRLIYFSYDVKMKEKGDIPEGYSVSREKKERFSLILESASTNQTSMYLCASSPLPARTSLGEQFFGPGTRLTVL.

The V gene is TRBV20-1, the J gene TRBJ2-7; 9 bases line up with TRBD2. CDR1 and CDR2 (germline): DFQATT, SNEGSKA (reference sequence). This CDR3 contains 14 residues. The V segment lost 7 bases and the J segment 7 bases; nucleotides outside the gene matches: 14. This CDR3 reads CSDVSGLAIGEQYF. The DNA of the CDR3 is TGCAGTGATGTGTCGGGACTAGCAATAGGAGAGCAGTACTTC.

This clonotype was counted many times. The CDR3 DNA follows: TGTGCCAGCAGTTCTTTGTCTAGCGGGAGGGCCGAGTTTCGCGCAGATACGCAGTATTTT. This translates into CASSSLSSGRAEFRADTQYF. The rearrangement links TRBV6-2 or TRBV6-3 to TRBJ2-3, with TRBD2 matching 12 bases. The CDR3 covers 20 residues. Trimming at V came to 4 bases and at J to 4 bases, leaving 18 bases not matched to a gene. Germline CDR1 MNHEY, CDR2 SVGEGT.

The chain is built from TRBV7-9 and TRBJ2-7; TRBD2 is a possible D gene (6 bases). Germline lookup yields CDR1 SEHNR and CDR2 FQNEAQ (reference sequence). CDR3 length equals 15 residues. V was pared by 6 bases and J by 0 bases, with 15 bases between. CDR3 DNA sequence: TGTGCCAGCAGTTCGCGGGGAGGCGACTCCTACGAGCAGTACTTC. Protein product: CASSSRGGDSYEQYF.

This clonotype was observed many times. J is TRBJ2-2 and V is TRBV7-2; TRBD2 matches 7 bases. The V gene end was trimmed by 0 bases and the J gene end by 4 bases; junction bases not matched to a gene: 2. Per germline, CDR1 SGHTA and CDR2 FQGNSA. The CDR3 is 15 residues long. The CDR3, as DNA: TGTGCCAGCAGCTTAGCGGGAGGGTCCACCGGGGAGCTGTTTTTT. It translates to CASSLAGGSTGELFF.

This clonotype was seen more than once but under ten times. This chain connects TRBV10-1 to TRBJ2-2; 10 bases agree with TRBD2. The CDR3 runs to 16 residues. Trimming removed 4 bases from V and 3 bases from J; junction bases left unmatched: 5. Germline CDR1 and CDR2: WNHNN and SYGVQD (reference sequence). This chain's CDR3 is CASSGASGGHTGELFF. For the CDR3, the DNA is TGCGCCAGCAGTGGGGCTAGCGGGGGTCACACCGGGGAGCTGTTTTTT.

There are many counts of this clonotype. The genes are TRBV5-1 and TRBJ2-2; TRBD2 agrees at 8 bases. Germline loops: CDR1 SGHRS, CDR2 YFSETQ. The CDR3 has 15 residues. With 5 bases clipped from V and 4 bases from J, the junction kept 7 bases outside the gene matches. The CDR3 DNA reads as TGCGCCAGCAGTAAAGAGCGGGAGATCACCGGGGAGCTGTTTTTT. This gives the protein CASSKEREITGELFF.

This clonotype was counted many times. The chain carries TRBV5-1 and TRBJ2-1; D perhaps matches TRBD2 (5 bases). V lost 0 bases, J lost 10 bases, and 5 bases lay in between. The CDR3 consists of 11 residues. In germline, CDR1 is SGHRS, CDR2 YFSETQ. CDR3 nucleotides: TGCGCCAGCAGCTTGGCGGGAGAGCAGTTCTTC. Protein sequence: CASSLAGEQFF.

This clonotype was recorded many times. The V gene is TRBV29-1, the J gene TRBJ2-7; 7 bases are a match to TRBD1. The CDR3 contains 12 residues. J gave up 7 bases and V 7 bases, and 10 bases lay outside the gene matches. Germline CDR1 reads SQVTM; CDR2 reads ANQGSEA. The CDR3 sequence is CSGGQLLAEQYF. CDR3 DNA sequence: TGCAGCGGGGGACAGCTACTTGCGGAGCAGTACTTC.

As concerns this clonotype: Being one base from a much bigger clone, this may be a read error. The chain joins TRBV5-1 to TRBJ2-1, with 12 nucleotides matching TRBD2. The CDR3 length is 15 residues. Trimming cost V 2 bases and J 9 bases; bases outside gene matches: 6. In germline, CDR1 is SGHRS, CDR2 YFSETQ. The CDR3 nucleotides read TGCGCCAGCAGCTTACCGGTACTAGCGGGAGGTGAGCAGTTCTTC. Amino acid sequence: CASSLPVLAGGEQFF.

There are a few counts of this clonotype. The DNA of the CDR3 is TGTGCCAGCAGTTTATATTCCGGACAGGGCATGAACGAGCAGTACTTC. This encodes CASSLYSGQGMNEQYF. The gene calls are TRBV28 and TRBJ2-7; 8 bases map to TRBD1. Germline values: CDR1 MDHEN, CDR2 SYDVKM. The CDR3 length is 16 residues. After removal of 1 base from V and 5 bases from J, the junction contained 10 bases not matched to a gene.

This clonotype came up many times. The chain has TRBV4-2 and TRBJ2-1, with TRBD2 identical over 10 bases. The germline gives CDR1 LGHNA, CDR2 YNFKEQ. With 0 bases clipped from V and 4 bases from J, the junction kept 6 bases outside the gene matches. The CDR3 covers 17 residues. The CDR3 protein is CASSQEGSGRTYNEQFF. The CDR3 region has the DNA TGTGCCAGCAGCCAAGAAGGTAGCGGGAGGACGTACAATGAGCAGTTCTTC.

This clonotype was observed many times. J is TRBJ2-5 and V is TRBV7-9, with 7 bases matching TRBD1. This CDR3 is 13 amino acids long. Germline assignment: CDR1 SEHNR and CDR2 FQNEAQ (reference sequence). Trimming took 6 bases from V and 4 from J; bases not matched to a gene: 5. In DNA form, the CDR3 reads TGTGCCAGCAGGGGACAGTGGGTAGAGACCCAGTACTTC. Amino acids: CASRGQWVETQYF.